The entry below gives a single TCR beta chain sequence along with its context. Its antigen is undetermined. This CDR3 fails to terminate in the conserved phenylalanine or tryptophan, so it likely reflects a read error. This sample stems from a study of CD8+CD57+ T cells in acquired aplastic anemia. The wider study: There were roughly 9.8 million reads, on average, for CD4+ cells from healthy donors.

Study findings and constraints: Patients and controls were not found to differ significantly in CD8+ Simpson's diversity.

In germline, CDR1 is SEHNR, CDR2 FQNEAQ (reference sequence). This CDR3 has 12 residues. V lost 5 bases to trimming and J lost 7 bases; unmatched junction nucleotides: 2. It was genomic DNA that served as the template for profiling TCR beta VDJ and CDR3. TCRdb called the reads again in MiXCR, with one record for every CDR3 protein. This table has around 190,000 distinct CDR3 sequences, about 59% appearing once. Sequenced: sorted CD4+, CD8+, or CD8+CD57+ T cells (not recorded which) from PBMCs. J is TRBJ2-1 and V is TRBV7-9, with 7 positions matching TRBD1. The receptor comes from a human donor in good health. CDR3 sequence: CASSLQGNEQFL. The CDR3 region has the DNA TGTGCCAGCAGCCTACAGGGGAATGAGCAGTTCCTC.